The 6 T cell receptor beta chains presented below share a single source sample, sequenced in a study of OX40 agonist ivuxolimab in advanced cancers. The assay was immunoSEQ multiplex PCR, and TCRdb's table has in-frame clones only and misses some. Of 100,000 or so clones in the sample, roughly 95% were seen once. The sample was CD4+ or CD8+ T cells sorted from blood, taken in a trial of the OX40 agonist ivuxolimab. The receptors stem from an adult with an advanced solid tumor such as melanoma, head and neck, liver or kidney cancer.

This sequence joins TRBV7-2 and TRBJ1-4; D unresolved. Germline lookup yields CDR1 SGHTA and CDR2 FQGNSA. This CDR3 is 13 amino acids long. V was clipped by 1 base and J by 8 bases, with 8 bases between them. This chain's CDR3 is CASSLGGREKLFF. As DNA, the CDR3 is TGTGCCAGCAGCTTAGGAGGGAGAGAAAAACTGTTTTTT.

The chain links TRBV19 to TRBJ2-3, with unresolved D. Germline V gene data show CDR1 as LNHDA and CDR2 as SQIVND (reference sequence). This CDR3 region has 14 residues. Trimming took off 5 bases at V and 9 bases at J, with 18 bases between the two ends. This chain's CDR3 is CASSSLPLVDTQYF. The CDR3 coding sequence is TGTGCCAGTAGTTCCCTCCCCCTAGTGGACACGCAGTATTTT.

The chain has TRBV7-3 and TRBJ1-1; D is unresolved. Germline V gives CDR1 SGHTA, CDR2 FQGTGA. The CDR3 covers 9 residues. Trimming left V 5 bases short and J 8 bases short, with 3 bases between. CDR3 in DNA: TGTGCCAGCAGCGGAGAAGCTTTCTTT. This encodes CASSGEAFF.

The chain couples TRBV5-8 to TRBJ2-7; D tentatively fits TRBD1 or TRBD2 (7 bases each). Trimming removed 0 bases from V and 6 bases from J, with 13 bases in between. The CDR3 has 14 residues. Per germline, CDR1 SGHTS and CDR2 YDEGEE. The CDR3 nucleotides read TGTGCCAGCAGCTTGGTCCAGGGGGGGCTCGAGCAGTACTTC. Protein: CASSLVQGGLEQYF.

This clone has a single count. The genes are TRBV5-4 and TRBJ2-1; TRBD1 agrees at 9 bases. Germline V CDR1 and CDR2: SGHNT, YYREEE (reference sequence). Losses at the gene ends were 4 bases for V and 6 bases for J; bases not matched to a gene: 8. The CDR3 runs 15 residues. This CDR3 reads CASSLTGTGSNEQFF. CDR3 nucleotide sequence: TGTGCCAGCAGCCTCACCGGGACAGGGTCCAATGAGCAGTTCTTC. The entire variable domain, with the rest obtained from reference TRBV5-4 and TRBJ2-1, is as follows: ETGVTQSPTHLIKTRGQQVTLRCSSQSGHNTVSWYQQALGQGPQFIFQYYREEENGRGNFPPRFSGLQFPNYSSELNVNALELDDSALYLCASSLTGTGSNEQFFGPGTRLTVL.

J is TRBJ1-5 and V is TRBV27; D uncertain. V lost 3 bases, J lost 1 base, and 7 bases lay in between. Germline lookup yields CDR1 MNHEY and CDR2 SMNVEV (reference sequence). This CDR3 is 14 amino acids long. The CDR3 region is CASSFRRSNQPQHF. For the CDR3, the DNA is TGTGCCAGCAGTTTCCGAAGAAGCAATCAGCCCCAGCATTTT.